What follows are 3 T cell receptor beta chains derived from one specimen sequenced in a study of blood T cell repertoires in COVID-19. Measured with immunoSEQ multiplex PCR; TCRdb has only the in-frame clones, and not every one. The data show about 36,000 clones, around nine tenths seen once. Sequenced material: peripheral blood. The receptors were gathered from a human donor in a cohort sampled during active COVID-19.

The CDR3 DNA sequence: TGTGCCAGCAGCTTAGTTCAGGGAGGGTACAATGAGCAGTTCTTC. It codes for CASSLVQGGYNEQFF. The chain joins TRBV7-6 to TRBJ2-1; 7 nucleotides match TRBD2. Losses at the gene ends were 1 base for V and 4 bases for J; bases not matched to a gene: 4. The CDR3 totals 15 residues. Germline lookup yields CDR1 SGHVS and CDR2 FNYEAQ.

This clone was observed a single time. The chain employs TRBV28 and TRBJ2-7; TRBD2 matches 8 bases. The CDR3 length is 15 residues. Losses at the gene ends were 2 bases for V and 4 bases for J; bases not matched to a gene: 7. CDR1 and CDR2 from the germline V gene are MDHEN and SYDVKM. DNA of the CDR3: TGTGCCAGCAGTTTAGCCGGGAGGGGGGTTTACGAGCAGTACTTC. This codes for CASSLAGRGVYEQYF.

On this clone: Germline and junction disagree at one end, which may indicate a read error. The J gene is TRBJ2-7, the V gene TRBV5-5; TRBD1 matches 7 bases. This CDR3 spans 15 amino acids. CDR1 is SGHKS and CDR2 is YYEKEE in the germline V gene (reference sequence). The CDR3 coding sequence is TGTGCCAACAGCTCCCGACAGGGTGGCATCTACGAGCAGTACTTC. Residues: CANSSRQGGIYEQYF. The full variable domain, rest sourced from reference TRBV5-5 and TRBJ2-7, is DAGVTQSPTHLIKTRGQQVTLRCSPISGHKSVSWYQQVLGQGPQFIFQYYEKEERGRGNFPDRFSARQFPNYSSELNVNALLLGDSALYLCANSSRQGGIYEQYFGPGTRLTVT.